This T cell receptor (beta chain) was sequenced in a study of blood T cell repertoires in COVID-19. Whole-study context: The United States, Italy and Spain provided the acute and convalescent COVID-19 samples. T cells, B-cell-depleted T cells, or PBMCs supplied cDNA or gDNA.

Authors' data handling: Researchers report that nucleated cell counts were estimated from reference gene primer amplification. Libraries were prepared by immunoSEQ multiplex PCR; TCRdb keeps only in-frame clonotypes and omits some of them. Clonal size and the V and J genes are those of that table, whereas D and trimming came from the DNA. This sample carries fewer than 200,000 clones, about four fifths of them seen once, and the ten largest clones take roughly 6.8%. The sequencing sample was made of peripheral blood. This clonotype originated in a human donor in a cohort sampled during active COVID-19.

The CDR3 coding sequence is TGTGCCAGCAGTGAAGGCGAACAGGGGATCTATGGCTACACCTTC. Amino acid sequence: CASSEGEQGIYGYTF. The chain employs TRBV2 and TRBJ1-2; 7 nucleotides agree with TRBD1. The CDR3 consists of 15 residues. V trimming: 1 base; J trimming: 4 bases; junction bases outside the gene matches: 6. Germline V lookup: CDR1 SNHLY, CDR2 FYNNEI.